This T cell receptor (beta chain) was obtained from a study of blood T cell repertoires in COVID-19. About the research overall: From the United States, Italy and Spain came samples of acute and convalescent COVID-19.

Per the original data handling: Reference gene primers were amplified, and this amplification served to estimate nucleated cell counts. Sequencing was performed with immunoSEQ multiplex PCR; in TCRdb, only in-frame clones are kept and a portion is missing. V and J calls plus clone size are reproduced from that table; the DNA served to infer D and trimming. The repertoire holds 150,000 to 200,000 clones, approximately 90% seen once, with less than 0.85% in the top ten. Germline-derived CDR1 and CDR2 are SEHNR and FQNEAQ (reference sequence). Germline trimming cut 5 bases from V and 5 bases from J; bases unmatched to any gene: 8. This CDR3 comprises 15 residues.

The rearrangement joins TRBV7-9 to TRBJ2-7; 11 bases fit TRBD2. The source is a woman younger than 35 who had recovered from COVID-19. Sequenced material: PBMCs or T cells enriched from blood (not recorded which). CDR3 residues: CASSPGGTSGHEQYF. The CDR3 DNA reads TGTGCCAGCAGCCCGGGGGGGACTAGCGGACACGAGCAGTACTTC.